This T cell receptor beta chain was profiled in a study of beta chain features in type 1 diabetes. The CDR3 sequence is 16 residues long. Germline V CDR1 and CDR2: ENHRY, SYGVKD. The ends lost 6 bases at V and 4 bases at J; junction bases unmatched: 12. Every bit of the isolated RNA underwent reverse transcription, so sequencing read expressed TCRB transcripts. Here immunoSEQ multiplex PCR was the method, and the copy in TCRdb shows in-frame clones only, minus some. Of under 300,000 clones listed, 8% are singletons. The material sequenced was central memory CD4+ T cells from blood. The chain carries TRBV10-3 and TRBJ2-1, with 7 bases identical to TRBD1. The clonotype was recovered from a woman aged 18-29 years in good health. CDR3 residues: CAIRPFEGARYNEQFF. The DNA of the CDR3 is TGTGCCATCAGGCCGTTCGAGGGGGCGAGGTACAATGAGCAGTTCTTC.